This T cell receptor beta chain is drawn from a study of T cell responses to AZD1222 COVID-19 vaccine. Study-level information: Second-dose timings of about 4 or about 12 weeks were pooled. Points from the study as a whole: The sample set comprised mostly white British donors with more females, and clonal diversity was possibly underestimated. Two AZD1222 administrations were followed by greater Spike-specific TCR breadth and depth.

Sequencing was performed with immunoSEQ multiplex PCR; in TCRdb, only in-frame clones are kept and a portion is missing. The data show 99,000 or so clones, approximately 90% seen once. Note on this clone: Its matching antigen is unknown.

The sequence was collected from an adult in good health. Specimen: peripheral blood, collected on day 0 of AZD1222 vaccination.

The CDR3 sequence: CATSRDPGVTSDTQYF. CDR3 nucleotides: TGTGCCACCAGCAGAGATCCCGGGGTTACATCAGATACGCAGTATTTT. The J gene is TRBJ2-3, the V gene TRBV15; D might be TRBD2 (5 bases). Germline V CDR1 and CDR2: LNHNV, YYDKDF (reference sequence). CDR3 length: 16 amino acids. V gave up 0 bases and J gave up 4 bases, with 14 bases separating them.